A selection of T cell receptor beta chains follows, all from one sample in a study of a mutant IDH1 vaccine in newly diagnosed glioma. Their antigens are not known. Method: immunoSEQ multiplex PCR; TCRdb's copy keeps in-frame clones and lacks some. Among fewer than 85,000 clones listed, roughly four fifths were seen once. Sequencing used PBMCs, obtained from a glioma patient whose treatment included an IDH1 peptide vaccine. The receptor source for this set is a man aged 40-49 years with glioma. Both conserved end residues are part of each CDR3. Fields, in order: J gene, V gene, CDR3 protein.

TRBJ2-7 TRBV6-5 CASRTGYEQYF
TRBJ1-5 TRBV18 CASSPQSQGGRNQPQHF
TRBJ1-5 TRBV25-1 CASSEYRSLKPQHF
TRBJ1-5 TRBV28 CASSLWTPNQPQHF
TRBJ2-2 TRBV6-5 CASSYSGQAELFF
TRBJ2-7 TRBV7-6 CASSYRTSYEQYF
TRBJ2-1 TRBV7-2 CASSFRDRVNNEQFF
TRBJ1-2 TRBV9 CASSGTGGPRGYTF
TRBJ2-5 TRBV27 CASSLSQRGLETQYF
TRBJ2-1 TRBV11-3 CASSPGGAGGFEQFF